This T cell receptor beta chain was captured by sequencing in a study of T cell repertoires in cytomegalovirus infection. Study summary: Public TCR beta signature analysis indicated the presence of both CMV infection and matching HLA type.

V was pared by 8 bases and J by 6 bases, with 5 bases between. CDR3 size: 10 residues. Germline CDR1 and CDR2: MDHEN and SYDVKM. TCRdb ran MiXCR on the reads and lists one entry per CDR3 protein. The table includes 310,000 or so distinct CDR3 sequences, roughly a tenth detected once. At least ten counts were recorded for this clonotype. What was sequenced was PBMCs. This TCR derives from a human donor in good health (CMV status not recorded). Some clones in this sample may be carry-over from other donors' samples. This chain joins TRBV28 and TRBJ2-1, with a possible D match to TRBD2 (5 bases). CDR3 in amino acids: CASEGNEQFF. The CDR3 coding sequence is TGTGCCAGCGAGGGCAATGAGCAGTTCTTC.